This T cell receptor beta chain was recorded in a study of cytomegalovirus exposure and HLA in healthy donors. In the study overall: Roughly 85 million unique TCRs from HLA-typed donors made up an early data release.

J lost 9 bases, V lost 4 bases, and 23 bases had no gene match. CDR3 size: 18 residues. Germline loops: CDR1 LNHNV, CDR2 YYDKDF (reference sequence). Healthy bone marrow donors formed the donor group. PCR primers comprised 60 Vbeta and 13 Jbeta primers. Libraries were prepared by immunoSEQ multiplex PCR; TCRdb keeps only in-frame clonotypes and omits some of them. The table includes roughly 58,000 clones, 75% to 90% detected once. The V and J genes are TRBV15 and TRBJ2-7; 8 bases fit TRBD1. Source material: PBMCs. The source is a middle-aged woman in good health and CMV-seronegative. CDR3 nucleotides: TGTGCCACCAGCACGAGGGATAACCCGGGACAGGCGACCCAGGTGCAGTACTTC. Amino acid sequence: CATSTRDNPGQATQVQYF.